Shown below are 28 T cell receptor beta chains from a single sample sequenced in a study of blood T cell repertoires in COVID-19 (dated by TCRdb to 2020 to 2021). The library was produced with the immunoSEQ multiplex PCR assay. This immuneACCESS table, as held by TCRdb, lists in-frame sequences with V and J called but not all clones. Of the missing ones, under half trace to an unresolved V gene in checked studies; the others have no known cause. The sample table shows about 180,000 clones, and about 81% are seen once. The ten largest clones take up approximately 12% of the sample. The sequenced sample consisted of peripheral blood. These receptor sequences come from a woman older than 75 with COVID-19, enrolled during active disease.

Ten or more counts support this clone. This chain connects TRBV7-8 to TRBJ2-2, with 8 bases identical to TRBD2. Losses at the gene ends were 8 bases for V and 5 bases for J; bases not matched to a gene: 4. The germline gives CDR1 SGHVS, CDR2 FQNEAQ. The CDR3 is 13 residues long. CDR3 amino acids: CASGGGITGELFF. CDR3 DNA sequence: TGTGCCAGCGGCGGGGGGATTACCGGGGAGCTGTTTTTT.

The chain links TRBV30 to TRBJ2-5; the match to TRBD2 covers 7 bases. The CDR3 spans 13 residues. Germline V gene sequence: CDR1 GTSNPN, CDR2 SVGIG (reference sequence). The junction had 5 bases not matched to a gene; V was cut back by 2 bases and J by 5 bases. The CDR3 sequence is CAWSLGGYETQYF. The CDR3 DNA follows: TGTGCCTGGAGTCTGGGGGGGTATGAGACCCAGTACTTC.

V and J are TRBV18 and TRBJ1-2; 10 nucleotides align to TRBD1. The CDR3 loop spans 15 amino acids. The junction had 6 bases not matched to a gene; V was cut back by 0 bases and J by 8 bases. Germline V gene sequence: CDR1 KGHSH, CDR2 LQKENI. The CDR3 region has the DNA TGTGCCAGCTCACCACCGGACAGGGGGAGTAGGGGCTACACCTTC. Translated, it gives CASSPPDRGSRGYTF.

V is TRBV5-6 and J is TRBJ2-1, with D unresolved. Germline values: CDR1 SGHDT, CDR2 YYEEEE. This CDR3 has 11 residues. V was shortened by 0 bases and J by 7 bases, with 2 bases between the two germline ends. The CDR3 is CASSLANEQFF. The CDR3 DNA reads TGTGCCAGCAGCTTGGCTAATGAGCAGTTCTTC.

This chain uses TRBV6-2 or TRBV6-3 with TRBJ2-1; the match to TRBD1 covers 9 bases. The CDR3 consists of 21 residues. The germline V gene encodes CDR1 MNHEY and CDR2 SVGEGT. The J segment lost 1 base and the V segment lost 2 bases, leaving 18 bases of the junction unmatched. The CDR3 coding sequence is TGTGCCAGCAGTTACCCTACCGGGACAGGGTTTAATGAGGGGTCCTACAATGAGCAGTTCTTC. Translating it yields CASSYPTGTGFNEGSYNEQFF.

The rearrangement links TRBV27 to TRBJ1-2, with a tentative D call TRBD1 (6 bases). CDR1 and CDR2 from the germline V gene are MNHEY and SMNVEV (reference sequence). This CDR3 has 15 residues. V shed 4 bases and J shed 6 bases, with 18 bases lying between them. The CDR3 loop reads CASSYLGGAKDGYTF. The CDR3 DNA reads TGTGCCAGCAGTTACCTCGGGGGGGCAAAGGATGGCTACACCTTC.

The gene calls are TRBV7-2 and TRBJ2-7, with 11 bases matching TRBD2. With V trimmed by 5 bases and J by 2 bases, 8 bases remained unmatched. CDR1 and CDR2 from the germline V gene are SGHTA and FQGNSA. CDR3 length: 16 amino acids. The CDR3 reads CASSVRTSGLTYEQYF. CDR3 nucleotides: TGTGCCAGCAGCGTACGGACTAGCGGGCTAACCTACGAGCAGTACTTC.

The chain has TRBV5-5 and TRBJ2-7, with TRBD1 matching over 10 bases. The V gene's germline CDR1 is SGHKS and CDR2 YYEKEE (reference sequence). Unmatched junction bases numbered 5, after V lost 3 bases and J lost 5 bases. The length of the CDR3 is 14 residues. The CDR3 DNA is TGTGCCAGCAGCTCCCGGGACAGGGGAAACGAGCAGTACTTC. As protein: CASSSRDRGNEQYF.

This clone turned up a few times. The chain recombines TRBV18 with TRBJ1-2, with D unclear. Germline CDR1 and CDR2: KGHSH and LQKENI. The CDR3 is made up of 13 amino acids. Trimming took off 5 bases at V and 4 bases at J, with 11 bases between the two ends. The CDR3 bases are TGTGCCAGCTCAGGAGGGCTTAGCTATGGCTACACCTTC. Encoded protein: CASSGGLSYGYTF. Using reference TRBV18 and TRBJ1-2 for the parts outside the CDR3, the full variable domain is NAGVMQNPRHLVRRRGQEARLRCSPMKGHSHVYWYRQLPEEGLKFMVYLQKENIIDESGMPKERFSAEFPKEGPSILRIQQVVRGDSAAYFCASSGGLSYGYTFGSGTRLTVV.

The V and J genes are TRBV3-1 (or the pseudogene TRBV3-2) and TRBJ1-1; TRBD1 aligns across 9 bases. The CDR3 is 12 residues long. With V trimmed by 6 bases and J by 7 bases, 3 bases remained unmatched. Germline assignment: CDR1 LGHDT and CDR2 YNNKEL (reference sequence). In DNA, the CDR3 is TGTGCCAGCAGTCTGGGACAGGGTGAAGCTTTCTTT. This sequence encodes CASSLGQGEAFF.

The genes are TRBV23-1 and TRBJ2-2; D is ambiguous. TRBV23-1 is an ORF, and what it does is uncertain. The CDR3 runs 10 residues. V shed 7 bases and J shed 7 bases, with 4 bases lying between them. CDR3 DNA: TGCGCCAGCACCCACGGGGAGCTGTTTTTT. This sequence encodes CASTHGELFF.

The V and J genes are TRBV20-1 and TRBJ2-5; D is unresolved. Trimming shortened V by 5 bases and J by 2 bases, and 3 bases separated the two germline ends. The germline V gene has CDR1 DFQATT and CDR2 SNEGSKA (reference sequence). The CDR3 is 10 amino acids. As DNA, the CDR3 is TGCAGTGCTCGTCAAGAGACCCAGTACTTC. Translating gives CSARQETQYF.

The chain couples TRBV20-1 to TRBJ2-5, with D perhaps matching TRBD2 (5 bases). The germline gives CDR1 DFQATT, CDR2 SNEGSKA (reference sequence). This CDR3 has 11 residues. V lost 6 bases, J lost 5 bases, and 10 bases lay in between. The CDR3 spells CSALGGETQYF. CDR3 nucleotide sequence: TGCAGTGCGCTAGGCGGGGAGACCCAGTACTTC.

The chain links TRBV6-5 to TRBJ1-2, with 7 nucleotides matching TRBD1. From germline, CDR1 is MNHEY and CDR2 SVGAGI. This CDR3 has 15 amino acids. Trimming removed 0 bases from V and 8 bases from J; junction bases left unmatched: 9. The CDR3 protein is CASSYSWTGLKGYTF. The CDR3 DNA sequence: TGTGCCAGCAGTTACTCGTGGACAGGACTTAAGGGCTACACCTTC.

The J gene is TRBJ1-2, the V gene TRBV4-1, with D tentatively TRBD1 (5 bases). The CDR3 sequence is 15 residues long. The germline V gene encodes CDR1 MGHRA and CDR2 YSYEKL. The V and J ends lost 0 bases and 7 bases respectively, with 15 bases between them. The CDR3 nucleotides read TGCGCCAGCAGCCAAGAGGGGACTCGGGGAAGTGGCTACACCTTC. Translating it yields CASSQEGTRGSGYTF.

The rearrangement uses TRBV27 and TRBJ2-7; D possibly corresponds to TRBD1 (6 bases). From germline, CDR1 is MNHEY and CDR2 SMNVEV (reference sequence). The ends were cut back, 5 bases at V and 3 bases at J, with 14 bases in the middle. The CDR3 contains 14 residues. CDR3 in amino acids: CASSVDSYRYEQYF. Written as DNA, the CDR3 is TGTGCCAGCAGTGTGGACAGTTACCGCTACGAGCAGTACTTC.

This CDR3 is CASSDGGGAAGEQFF. CDR3 nucleotides: TGTGCCAGCAGCGATGGCGGGGGGGCTGCGGGTGAGCAGTTCTTC. This rearrangement joins TRBV9 to TRBJ2-1; 9 bases are a match to TRBD2. Germline-derived CDR1 and CDR2 are SGDLS and YYNGEE. V gave up 3 bases and J gave up 9 bases; unmatched junction bases: 10. CDR3 length equals 15 residues.

The J gene is TRBJ2-3, the V gene TRBV7-9; D possibly corresponds to TRBD2 (6 bases). Germline assignment: CDR1 SEHNR and CDR2 FQNEAQ (reference sequence). Between the trimmed V and J ends, which lost 7 bases and 5 bases, there was a span of 19 bases. The CDR3 runs to 15 residues. The CDR3 bases are TGTGCCAGCACCCCCCTCTCGGGGGTTTTAGATACGCAGTATTTT. Its translation: CASTPLSGVLDTQYF.

This clone was detected only a few times. V is TRBV4-2 and J is TRBJ1-1; D gene uncertain. The CDR3 runs to 12 residues. V was pared by 3 bases and J by 4 bases, with 6 bases between. Germline loops: CDR1 LGHNA, CDR2 YNFKEQ. CDR3 region: CASSHEGTEAFF. The DNA for the CDR3 is TGTGCCAGCAGCCACGAGGGCACTGAAGCTTTCTTT.

The chain recombines TRBV12-3 or TRBV12-4 with TRBJ2-7, with 7 bases matching TRBD2. The length of the CDR3 is 12 residues. V was pared by 8 bases and J by 4 bases, with 5 bases of the junction left unmatched. The CDR3 DNA sequence: TGTGCCAGCGGACAAGCGGGGTACGAGCAGTACTTC. Translation gives CASGQAGYEQYF.

The gene calls are TRBV3-1 (or the pseudogene TRBV3-2) and TRBJ2-3; 8 bases fit TRBD2. After removal of 4 bases from V and 5 bases from J, the junction contained 11 bases not matched to a gene. The V gene's germline CDR1 is LGHDT and CDR2 YNNKEL (reference sequence). The CDR3 is 16 amino acids. CDR3 residues: CASSRRPAGAVDTQYF. The CDR3 DNA is TGTGCCAGCAGCCGCCGCCCAGCGGGAGCGGTAGATACGCAGTATTTT.

The rearrangement uses TRBV30 and TRBJ1-1, with unresolved D. Trimming took 0 bases from V and 1 from J, leaving 9 bases between them. The CDR3 has 14 amino acids. Germline CDR1 and CDR2: GTSNPN and SVGIG (reference sequence). The CDR3 sequence: CAWSVRGPNTEAFF. The CDR3 bases are TGTGCCTGGAGTGTACGCGGTCCGAACACTGAAGCTTTCTTT.

The rearrangement uses TRBV28 and TRBJ2-7, with D possibly TRBD2 on 5 matching bases. Germline lookup yields CDR1 MDHEN and CDR2 SYDVKM. V lost 7 bases and J lost 4, with 26 bases in between. This CDR3 has 17 residues. The DNA for the CDR3 is TGTGCCAGCATCGAATCCGTCGGACTTTATCGGGGTTACGAGCAGTACTTC. Residues: CASIESVGLYRGYEQYF.

J is TRBJ1-2 and V is TRBV5-1; D is possibly TRBD1 (5 bases). The CDR3 loop spans 14 amino acids. V was shortened by 0 bases and J by 4 bases, with 10 bases between the two germline ends. Germline CDR1 SGHRS, CDR2 YFSETQ. The CDR3 reads CASSLEGLGYGYTF. DNA of the CDR3: TGCGCCAGCAGCTTGGAGGGACTTGGCTATGGCTACACCTTC.

V is TRBV2 and J is TRBJ1-2; D gene unclear. V was cut by 8 bases and J by 11 bases, with 15 bases left in between. Germline values: CDR1 SNHLY, CDR2 FYNNEI. This CDR3 spans 11 amino acids. The CDR3 is CASGVGERYTF. CDR3 sequence (DNA): TGTGCCAGCGGGGTCGGGGAGCGGTACACCTTC.

The table lists this clone with a count of one. This rearrangement joins TRBV12-3 or TRBV12-4 to TRBJ1-1; 9 bases match TRBD1. This CDR3 is built from 13 residues. V lost 7 bases and J lost 7; bases outside the gene matches: 7. The CDR3 is CASTHRGLNEAFF. CDR3 in DNA: TGTGCCAGCACCCACAGGGGGCTTAATGAAGCTTTCTTT.

The V and J genes are TRBV7-2 and TRBJ1-2; 7 bases agree with TRBD1. Unmatched junction bases numbered 13, after V lost 2 bases and J lost 7 bases. Germline values: CDR1 SGHTA, CDR2 FQGNSA. The CDR3 length is 16 residues. This CDR3 is CASSLRAGGFGGGYTF. The CDR3 DNA is TGTGCCAGCAGCTTAAGGGCAGGGGGGTTTGGAGGTGGCTACACCTTC.

This clone was counted between two and nine times. The chain couples TRBV29-1 to TRBJ2-5; 10 bases are shared with TRBD2. The CDR3 length is 13 residues. With V trimmed by 3 bases and J by 7 bases, 5 bases remained unmatched. Per the germline V gene, CDR1 is SQVTM and CDR2 is ANQGSEA. CDR3 in DNA: TGCAGCGTTGAGGAGACTAGCGGGCGGACCCAGTACTTC. It translates to CSVEETSGRTQYF.